Presented here are 22 T cell receptor beta chains from one specimen sequenced in a study of cytomegalovirus exposure and HLA in healthy donors. The PCR ran on 60 Vbeta and 13 Jbeta primers. Using immunoSEQ multiplex PCR, the repertoire was profiled, and TCRdb retains in-frame clones only, with some absent. The table shows 60,000 to 75,000 clones, with less than 80% occurring only once. Sequencing was done on a sample of PBMCs. The receptors come from a woman in her forties or fifties in good health and CMV-seronegative.

The chain has TRBV5-1 and TRBJ2-1, with D tentatively TRBD1 (5 bases). The V gene's germline CDR1 is SGHRS and CDR2 YFSETQ. The V end lost 4 bases, the J end lost 8 bases, and 16 bases lay between the germline ends. This CDR3 spans 14 amino acids. The CDR3 sequence is CASSINRGRDEQFF. For the CDR3, the DNA is TGCGCCAGCAGCATAAATAGGGGTCGGGATGAGCAGTTCTTC.

The rearrangement joins TRBV27 to TRBJ1-1; 7 bases agree with TRBD1. Germline loops: CDR1 MNHEY, CDR2 SMNVEV (reference sequence). This CDR3 spans 14 amino acids. V lost 6 bases to trimming and J lost 3 bases; unmatched junction nucleotides: 7. The chain's CDR3 is CASRRAGGDTEAFF. In nucleotides, the CDR3 is TGTGCCAGCAGGCGGGCAGGGGGTGACACTGAAGCTTTCTTT.

The genes are TRBV7-2 and TRBJ2-1; D is possibly TRBD2 (5 bases). V was pared by 1 base and J by 4 bases, with 11 bases between. CDR1 SGHTA and CDR2 FQGNSA come from the germline V gene. This CDR3 region has 15 residues. CDR3 residues: CASSLGGGGYNEQFF. For the CDR3, the DNA is TGTGCCAGCAGCTTAGGTGGAGGTGGTTACAATGAGCAGTTCTTC.

This clone was found a few times. The chain employs TRBV7-2 and TRBJ2-1; D is perhaps TRBD2 (5 bases). CDR3 length equals 15 residues. CDR1 is SGHTA, CDR2 FQGNSA, per germline. Trimming pared 1 base from V and 9 bases from J, leaving 16 bases between. CDR3 region: CASSLVVGLEGEQFF. Written as DNA, the CDR3 is TGTGCCAGCAGCTTAGTTGTCGGACTCGAGGGTGAGCAGTTCTTC.

CDR3 region: CASSLTGGLPDTQYF. The CDR3 DNA sequence: TGTGCCAGCAGCTTGACAGGGGGCCTCCCAGATACGCAGTATTTT. The genes are TRBV7-2 and TRBJ2-3, with TRBD1 identical over 10 bases. CDR1 is SGHTA and CDR2 is FQGNSA in the germline V gene. Trimming took 3 bases from V and 4 from J; bases not matched to a gene: 4. The length of the CDR3 is 15 residues. Complete variable domain (other parts from reference TRBV7-2 and TRBJ2-3): GAGVSQSPSNKVTEKGKDVELRCDPISGHTALYWYRQSLGQGLEFLIYFQGNSAPDKSGLPSDRFSAERTGGSVSTLTIQRTQQEDSAVYLCASSLTGGLPDTQYFGPGTRLTVL.

The chain recombines TRBV18 with TRBJ2-1, with 11 bases fitting TRBD2. The CDR3 extends over 16 amino acids. V lost 2 bases to trimming and J lost 9 bases; unmatched junction nucleotides: 9. Germline CDR1 and CDR2: KGHSH and LQKENI. CDR3 loop: CASSPGLAGSLGEQFF. CDR3 in DNA: TGTGCCAGCTCACCAGGACTAGCGGGCTCCTTAGGTGAGCAGTTCTTC.

This clone was detected only a few times. The chain recombines TRBV9 with TRBJ2-7; TRBD1 agrees at 9 bases. CDR1 and CDR2 (germline): SGDLS, YYNGEE. The CDR3 loop spans 16 amino acids. The ends lost 4 bases at V and 3 bases at J; junction bases unmatched: 11. In DNA, the CDR3 is TGTGCCAGCAGCAATAAACAGGGGGCCCCTCACTACGAGCAGTACTTC. This codes for CASSNKQGAPHYEQYF.

The chain uses TRBV5-1 and TRBJ1-4; D gene uncertain. Germline CDR1 and CDR2: SGHRS and YFSETQ. CDR3 length equals 14 residues. The germline V and J ends were trimmed by 1 base and 3 bases, with 7 bases remaining between them. Written as DNA, the CDR3 is TGCGCCAGCAGCTTGACAGCCTCTAATGAAAAACTGTTTTTT. Translation gives CASSLTASNEKLFF.

The chain carries TRBV14 and TRBJ1-2, with D possibly matching TRBD1 (5 bases). There are 13 residues in the CDR3. Germline V gene lookup returns CDR1 SGHDN and CDR2 FVKESK. The ends were cut back, 0 bases at V and 7 bases at J, with 9 bases in the middle. For the CDR3, the DNA is TGTGCCAGCAGCCAAGATTTGGGGCTTGGCTACACCTTC. Translation: CASSQDLGLGYTF.

DNA for the CDR3: TGCGCCAGCAGCGGAAAGACTGGGACAGAGAACACTGAAGCTTTCTTT. Translating gives CASSGKTGTENTEAFF. The chain combines TRBV5-1 with TRBJ1-1; TRBD1 matches 7 bases. This CDR3 comprises 16 residues. V shed 4 bases, J shed 1 base, and the junction held 10 bases outside the gene matches. CDR1 and CDR2 (germline): SGHRS, YFSETQ.

V usage is TRBV6-1 and J usage is TRBJ2-3; D gene unclear. Trimming shortened V by 2 bases and J by 2 bases, and 11 bases separated the two germline ends. From germline, CDR1 is MNHNS and CDR2 SASEGT. This CDR3 is built from 15 residues. This CDR3 reads CASSEKRVDTDTQYF. As DNA, the CDR3 is TGTGCCAGCAGTGAAAAACGGGTGGACACAGATACGCAGTATTTT.

The chain recombines TRBV6-5 with TRBJ1-1, with no clear D. The CDR3 consists of 13 residues. Germline assignment: CDR1 MNHEY and CDR2 SVGAGI. V was trimmed by 2 bases and J by 11 bases, leaving 15 bases between them. The CDR3 region has the DNA TGTGCCAGCAGTTACGTCCCCGAGGCCCAGGCTTTCTTT. This gives the protein CASSYVPEAQAFF.

The chain carries TRBV27 and TRBJ2-2; no firm D call. The CDR3 is made up of 11 amino acids. Trimming cost V 2 bases and J 7 bases, with 2 bases left between them. Germline V gives CDR1 MNHEY, CDR2 SMNVEV (reference sequence). The CDR3 spells CASSLRGELFF. In DNA form, the CDR3 reads TGTGCCAGCAGTTTACGCGGGGAGCTGTTTTTT.

The sample holds a few counts of this clone. J is TRBJ2-7 and V is TRBV6-5, with 7 bases matching TRBD1. Per germline, CDR1 MNHEY and CDR2 SVGAGI. J lost 8 bases, V lost 5 bases, and 6 bases had no gene match. CDR3 length: 12 residues. The CDR3 sequence: CASSRDSFKQYF. For the CDR3, the DNA is TGTGCCAGCAGTAGGGACAGCTTCAAGCAGTACTTC.

This clone turned up a few times. This rearrangement joins TRBV5-1 to TRBJ2-1; 9 bases are shared with TRBD2. In germline, CDR1 is SGHRS, CDR2 YFSETQ. The CDR3 runs to 16 residues. V lost 4 bases and J lost 4; bases outside the gene matches: 9. CDR3 in DNA: TGCGCCAGCAGCCTCCTCCCTGCGGGAGGGTACAATGAGCAGTTCTTC. Translation gives CASSLLPAGGYNEQFF.

The chain combines TRBV28 with TRBJ1-2, with D possibly being TRBD1 (5 bases). Germline loops: CDR1 MDHEN, CDR2 SYDVKM. V shed 9 bases and J shed 6 bases, with 14 bases lying between them. The CDR3 runs to 12 residues. CDR3 region: CASTRGANGYTF. DNA for the CDR3: TGTGCCAGTACAAGGGGCGCGAATGGCTACACCTTC.

This sequence joins TRBV6-6 and TRBJ1-1; D possibly corresponds to TRBD1 (6 bases). CDR3 length equals 14 residues. Trimming shortened V by 1 base and J by 4 bases, and 10 bases separated the two germline ends. Germline V gene lookup returns CDR1 MNHNY and CDR2 SVGAGI (reference sequence). The CDR3 sequence: CASSYYREGTEAFF. As DNA, the CDR3 is TGTGCCAGCAGTTACTACAGGGAGGGCACTGAAGCTTTCTTT.

The V call is TRBV14, the J call TRBJ2-7, with D perhaps matching TRBD2 (6 bases). CDR1 is SGHDN and CDR2 is FVKESK in the germline V gene. The CDR3 totals 20 residues. With 1 base removed from V and 3 bases from J, the gap between germline ends came to 28 bases. Here the CDR3 reads CASSQALEGRTQLKNYEQYF. As DNA, the CDR3 is TGTGCCAGCAGCCAAGCTTTGGAGGGTCGTACCCAACTGAAGAACTACGAGCAGTACTTC.

The DNA for the CDR3 is TGTGCCAGCAGTTACTCCCTGAGGGAAATGAACACTGAAGCTTTCTTT. Protein sequence: CASSYSLREMNTEAFF. The chain uses TRBV6-5 and TRBJ1-1; D not resolved. This CDR3 has 16 residues. V gave up 0 bases and J gave up 0 bases, with 11 bases separating them. Germline loops: CDR1 MNHEY, CDR2 SVGAGI.

The CDR3 coding sequence is TGTGCCAGCAGCGTTCTCGGGGGAAACACCATATATTTT. Translating it yields CASSVLGGNTIYF. The chain links TRBV9 to TRBJ1-3; D call uncertain. Germline V gene data show CDR1 as SGDLS and CDR2 as YYNGEE. The CDR3 totals 13 residues. V was shortened by 2 bases and J by 4 bases, with 7 bases between the two germline ends.

The chain links TRBV16 to TRBJ2-7; unclear D gene. This CDR3 spans 13 amino acids. CDR1 is KGHSY and CDR2 is FQNENV in the germline V gene. Between the trimmed V and J ends, which lost 0 bases and 6 bases, there was a span of 9 bases. DNA of the CDR3: TGTGCCAGCAGCCAATCGAGACTCGGCGAGCAGTACTTC. This sequence encodes CASSQSRLGEQYF.

This clone appeared a few times. The chain is built from TRBV11-1 and TRBJ1-1; 7 nucleotides match TRBD1. Looked up from germline, CDR1 is SGHAT and CDR2 is FQDESV (reference sequence). The V and J ends lost 6 bases and 4 bases, in that order; junction bases with no gene match: 5. The CDR3 is made up of 13 amino acids. CDR3 protein: CASRLTGSTEAFF. CDR3 DNA: TGTGCCAGCAGGTTGACAGGGTCCACTGAAGCTTTCTTT. The full variable domain, in which reference TRBV11-1 and TRBJ1-1 provide the parts outside the CDR3, is EAEVAQSPRYKITEKSQAVAFWCDPISGHATLYWYRQILGQGPELLVQFQDESVVDDSQLPKDRFSAERLKGVDSTLKIQPAELGDSAMYLCASRLTGSTEAFFGQGTRLTVV.